The 27 T cell receptor beta chains listed next were all sequenced from one sample in a study of glioma-infiltrating T cells. TCR alpha and beta CDR3 regions were amplified from RNA using iRepertoire nested multiplex PCR. TCRdb recomputed calls from the multiplex PCR reads with MiXCR, one row per CDR3 protein. The sample includes 150,000 to 200,000 distinct CDR3 sequences, more than 25% of them seen just once. Sequenced material: glioma tissue, nonneoplastic brain tissue, or PBMCs (not recorded which). These TCRs come from a human donor with low-grade glioma or glioblastoma, undergoing nonglioma brain surgery, or in good health (not recorded which).

This clonotype has ten or more counts. The V call is TRBV27, the J call TRBJ2-3; 9 bases fit TRBD2. In germline, CDR1 is MNHEY, CDR2 SMNVEV (reference sequence). The CDR3 runs to 18 residues. V gave up 5 bases and J gave up 0 bases; unmatched junction bases: 12. CDR3 in DNA: TGTGCCAGCAGTCCAAGAGGGCTAGCGGGAACTAGCACAGATACGCAGTATTTT. It codes for CASSPRGLAGTSTDTQYF.

About this clonotype: This may stem from a read error, because a much larger clone lies one nucleotide away. The conserved final phenylalanine or tryptophan is absent from the CDR3, which likely points to a read error. CDR3 amino acids: CATSDLGVSAGGPIDEQFL. In DNA form, the CDR3 reads TGTGCCACCAGTGATTTGGGGGTCTCAGCGGGAGGGCCCATCGATGAGCAGTTCTTA. The genes are TRBV24-1 and TRBJ2-1; 10 nucleotides line up with TRBD2. Germline CDR1 is KGHDR and CDR2 is SFDVKD. V was clipped by 0 bases and J by 8 bases; unmatched bases: 15. The CDR3 runs to 19 residues.

This clonotype was counted only a few times. The chain recombines TRBV18 with TRBJ2-7; TRBD1 aligns across 9 bases. Trimming removed 3 bases from V and 6 bases from J; junction bases left unmatched: 6. This CDR3 has 14 amino acids. Germline CDR1 and CDR2: KGHSH and LQKENI. CDR3 nucleotide sequence: TGTGCCAGCTCACCTGGGACAGGGTATTTCGAGCAGTACTTC. This gives the protein CASSPGTGYFEQYF.

The chain joins TRBV18 to TRBJ2-2, with 8 bases matching TRBD2. CDR1 is KGHSH, CDR2 LQKENI, per germline. V shed 3 bases and J 2 bases; nucleotides not matched to a gene: 11. This CDR3 spans 18 amino acids. The CDR3 region has the DNA TGTGCCAGCTCACCCCAGGCTACGGGACTAGAAAACACCGGGGAGCTGTTTTTT. Its protein is CASSPQATGLENTGELFF.

This clonotype was detected a few times. A much larger clone sits a single nucleotide away, making a read error possible. The genes are TRBV4-1 and TRBJ2-5; the D is unclear. Germline CDR1 MGHRA, CDR2 YSYEKL. The CDR3 spans 13 residues. The CDR3 loop is CASGPRQQETQHF. The CDR3 DNA reads as TGCGCCAGCGGACCGCGGCAGCAAGAGACCCAGCACTTC.

This chain links TRBV30 with TRBJ2-3; 13 nucleotides line up with TRBD2. The junction had 5 bases not matched to a gene; V was cut back by 5 bases and J by 0 bases. The CDR3 runs to 16 residues. The germline gives CDR1 GTSNPN, CDR2 SVGIG (reference sequence). CDR3: CAWGRTSGRSTDTQYF. In DNA, the CDR3 is TGTGCCTGGGGTAGGACTAGCGGGAGAAGCACAGATACGCAGTATTTT.

This clonotype has at least ten counts. The chain links TRBV5-4 to TRBJ1-1; D remains unclear. Germline assignment: CDR1 SGHNT and CDR2 YYREEE (reference sequence). The CDR3 consists of 15 residues. V lost 2 bases and J lost 0, with 11 bases in between. The CDR3 coding sequence is TGTGCCAGCAGCTTAGGCAAGGGAATGAACACTGAAGCTTTCTTT. Translation gives CASSLGKGMNTEAFF.

The table lists this clonotype with many counts. Its ends do not fully match the called genes, so a read error is possible. CDR3 residues: CASRFHAGGAVYNEQFF. The CDR3 DNA follows: TGTGCCAGCCGCTTTCACGCAGGGGGCGCCGTCTACAATGAGCAGTTCTTC. The chain uses TRBV7-2 and TRBJ2-1; TRBD1 agrees at 8 bases. Germline lookup yields CDR1 SGHTA and CDR2 FQGNSA. There are 17 residues in the CDR3.

This clonotype was detected ten times or more. V and J are TRBV27 and TRBJ2-7; TRBD2 might be the D (6 bases). Germline-derived CDR1 and CDR2 are MNHEY and SMNVEV (reference sequence). The CDR3 extends over 15 amino acids. V lost 5 bases, J lost 3 bases, and 17 bases lay in between. The CDR3 DNA sequence: TGTGCCAGCAGTCCGGACCGGGACTCATACTACGAGCAGTACTTC. Translating it yields CASSPDRDSYYEQYF.

The chain has TRBV20-1 and TRBJ2-7; 7 bases align to TRBD1. Trimming removed 5 bases from V and 3 bases from J; junction bases left unmatched: 7. CDR1 DFQATT and CDR2 SNEGSKA come from the germline V gene (reference sequence). The CDR3 has 13 amino acids. Here the CDR3 DNA reads TGCAGTGCTCCCGGGACAGCCCTCTACGAGCAGTACTTC. Protein product: CSAPGTALYEQYF.

The chain carries TRBV7-8 and TRBJ2-1; D remains ambiguous. The CDR3 runs 16 residues. Trimming shortened V by 9 bases and J by 0 bases, and 18 bases separated the two germline ends. Germline-derived CDR1 and CDR2 are SGHVS and FQNEAQ. In nucleotides, the CDR3 is TGTGCCAGAGGTAGGAGCTTTCGAGACTCCTACAATGAGCAGTTCTTC. Its protein product is CARGRSFRDSYNEQFF.

This clonotype was observed at least ten times. The V gene is TRBV7-9, the J gene TRBJ2-7; 9 nucleotides line up with TRBD1. The V segment lost 4 bases and the J segment 0 bases; nucleotides outside the gene matches: 4. The CDR3 sequence is 15 residues long. CDR1 and CDR2 from the germline V gene are SEHNR and FQNEAQ (reference sequence). CDR3 bases: TGTGCCAGCAGCTCGGGGACAGGGTACTCCTACGAGCAGTACTTC. Amino acid sequence: CASSSGTGYSYEQYF.

In this sample, this clonotype turned up a few times. It may be a read error: a sequence one base away is much more abundant. The V gene is TRBV7-6, the J gene TRBJ1-5; TRBD1 might be the D (5 bases). Germline V CDR1 and CDR2: SGHVS, FNYEAQ. The CDR3 is 15 residues long. CDR3 loop: CASSRDRTSNKPQHF. CDR3 in DNA: TGTGCTAGCAGCCGGGACCGAACCTCCAATAAGCCCCAGCATTTT.

This clonotype has a count of ten or more. This chain uses TRBV7-9 with TRBJ2-7; D gene ambiguous. Deletions cut 5 bases from V and 4 bases from J, with 3 bases between. CDR1 is SEHNR and CDR2 is FQNEAQ in the germline V gene (reference sequence). The CDR3 has 10 amino acids. The CDR3: CASSPYEQYF. CDR3 coding DNA: TGTGCCAGCAGCCCTTACGAGCAGTACTTC.

Comments on this clonotype: The conserved final phenylalanine or tryptophan is absent from the CDR3, which likely points to a read error. This chain uses TRBV6-1 with TRBJ2-7, with 9 bases matching TRBD1. V lost 8 bases to trimming and J lost 9 bases; unmatched junction nucleotides: 11. Germline CDR1 is MNHNS and CDR2 is SASEGT. This CDR3 has 13 residues. The CDR3 region is CASSSTGGLGQYS. The DNA for the CDR3 is TGTGCCAGCTCGTCGACAGGGGGTCTAGGGCAGTACTCC.

About this clonotype: A clone one base away is much larger, so this may be a read error. The chain carries TRBV24-1 and TRBJ2-7, with TRBD2 as a possible D gene (6 bases). Per the germline V gene, CDR1 is KGHDR and CDR2 is SFDVKD. The CDR3 extends over 14 amino acids. CDR3 amino acids: CATSPAGSSYEEYF. As DNA, the CDR3 is TGTGCCACCAGTCCGGCGGGGAGTTCCTACGAGGAGTACTTC.

This clonotype was seen at least ten times. This rearrangement joins TRBV7-2 to TRBJ2-5; D might be TRBD2 (7 bases). V was shortened by 0 bases and J by 5 bases, with 13 bases between the two germline ends. CDR1 is SGHTA and CDR2 is FQGNSA in the germline V gene. This CDR3 is built from 15 residues. The DNA of the CDR3 is TGTGCCAGCAGCTTAGCGGGGGGGCCCGGTGAGACCCAGTACTTC. Translation: CASSLAGGPGETQYF.

This clonotype was detected many times. J is TRBJ2-3 and V is TRBV2; 9 nucleotides line up with TRBD2. The CDR3 totals 16 residues. V was clipped by 4 bases and J by 2 bases; unmatched bases: 7. CDR1 SNHLY and CDR2 FYNNEI come from the germline V gene. This CDR3 reads CASSGGASGATDTQYF. The CDR3 DNA reads as TGTGCCAGCAGTGGTGGGGCTAGCGGGGCCACAGATACGCAGTATTTT. Filled out from reference TRBV2 and TRBJ2-3, the complete variable domain reads EPEVTQTPSHQVTQMGQEVILRCVPISNHLYFYWYRQILGQKVEFLVSFYNNEISEKSEIFDDQFSVERPDGSNFTLKIRSTKLEDSAMYFCASSGGASGATDTQYFGPGTRLTVL.

This clonotype has a count of ten or more. The genes are TRBV11-2 and TRBJ2-1; D is possibly TRBD1 (6 bases). Between the trimmed V and J ends, which lost 10 bases and 3 bases, there was a span of 16 bases. This CDR3 is 14 amino acids long. Germline CDR1 SGHAT, CDR2 FQNNGV. CDR3 amino acids: CATRGPGHYNEQFF. In nucleotides, the CDR3 is TGTGCCACCAGGGGCCCGGGACACTACAATGAGCAGTTCTTC.

This clonotype was detected ten times or more. This chain links TRBV11-2 with TRBJ1-1; D call uncertain. The V gene's germline CDR1 is SGHAT and CDR2 FQNNGV. Trimming removed 5 bases at V and 3 bases at J, with 13 bases between. The CDR3 loop spans 14 amino acids. CDR3 DNA: TGTGCCAGCAGCCCATCCACCCACTACACTGAAGCTTTCTTT. This codes for CASSPSTHYTEAFF.

In regard to this clonotype: Because the CDR3's place on the DNA is in doubt, the DNA is left out and the CDR3 is given as listed by TCRdb. This chain uses TRBV7-2 with TRBJ2-7; the listed D gene, TRBD2, was not tested against the DNA. From germline, CDR1 is SGHTA and CDR2 FQGNSA. The CDR3 spans 22 residues, counting both ends. The CDR3 region is CASSFYICSASRGLAVTYEQYF.

Concerning this clonotype itself: A single base separates this from a much larger clone, so it may be a read error. The chain employs TRBV7-2 and TRBJ1-1; no firm D call. There are 15 residues in the CDR3. Germline-derived CDR1 and CDR2 are SGHTA and FQGNSA. The V and J ends lost 2 bases and 1 base respectively, with 11 bases between them. The CDR3 nucleotides are TGTGCCAGCAGCTTATGGGCGACGGCGAACACTGAAGCTTTCTTT. The encoded protein is CASSLWATANTEAFF.

The chain recombines TRBV27 with TRBJ2-7; D possibly corresponds to TRBD1 (6 bases). This CDR3 is built from 12 residues. The germline gives CDR1 MNHEY, CDR2 SMNVEV (reference sequence). Trimming cost V 5 bases and J 3 bases, with 8 bases left between them. The CDR3 reads CASSGGFYEQYF. Written as DNA, the CDR3 is TGTGCCAGCAGTGGGGGCTTCTACGAGCAGTACTTC.

The chain has TRBV18 and TRBJ2-1; 11 bases are shared with TRBD1. This CDR3 has 18 residues. V lost 4 bases and J lost 2; bases outside the gene matches: 10. CDR1 is KGHSH, CDR2 LQKENI, per germline. For the CDR3, the DNA is TGTGCCAGCTCACTTATGCAGGTGGGACAGGGGGCCTACAATGAGCAGTTCTTC. Translated, it gives CASSLMQVGQGAYNEQFF.

The chain is built from TRBV19 and TRBJ1-6; 11 bases match TRBD1. The ends lost 8 bases at V and 4 bases at J; junction bases unmatched: 10. Germline lookup yields CDR1 LNHDA and CDR2 SQIVND (reference sequence). This CDR3 contains 17 residues. The CDR3 here is CASRHPGQGGYNSPLHF. The CDR3, as DNA: TGTGCCAGTCGCCACCCGGGACAGGGGGGTTATAATTCACCCCTCCACTTT.

This clonotype was counted between two and nine times. The chain joins TRBV12-3 or TRBV12-4 to TRBJ1-4; D is uncertain. Trimming cost V 4 bases and J 7 bases, with 13 bases left between them. The CDR3 consists of 14 residues. The CDR3 region has the DNA TGTGCCAGCAGTTCTGGACGGACGATTGAAAAACTGTTTTTT. Protein sequence: CASSSGRTIEKLFF.

There are many counts of this clonotype. The chain is built from TRBV20-1 and TRBJ2-7; D gene unclear. Trimming took off 3 bases at V and 2 bases at J, with 11 bases between the two ends. CDR1 is DFQATT, CDR2 SNEGSKA, per germline (reference sequence). CDR3 length: 13 residues. This chain's CDR3 is CSARDGATYEQYF. The CDR3 region has the DNA TGCAGTGCTAGGGACGGCGCGACCTACGAGCAGTACTTC.